This entry lists 10 T cell receptor beta chains sequenced from one sample in a study of identifying expanded T cells in peripheral blood. Generated by immunoSEQ multiplex PCR, the TCRdb table keeps only in-frame clones and is missing some. Here the sample spans some 120,000 clones, more than 75% being singletons. Material for sequencing was blood. These receptors were collected from a person aged 18 to 75 in good health.

The V and J genes are TRBV27 and TRBJ1-1; possible D gene TRBD1, 5 bases. V was trimmed by 6 bases and J by 0 bases, leaving 11 bases between them. In germline, CDR1 is MNHEY, CDR2 SMNVEV (reference sequence). The CDR3 runs 14 residues. The DNA of the CDR3 is TGTGCCAGCAGACTGACAGACCTGAACACTGAAGCTTTCTTT. Protein sequence: CASRLTDLNTEAFF.

About this clone: The same CDR3 arises from other DNA sequences in this sample as well. The J gene is TRBJ1-4, the V gene TRBV5-1; TRBD1 agrees at 8 bases. The trim removed 0 bases at V and 5 bases at J, leaving 0 bases unmatched. This CDR3 comprises 14 residues. In germline, CDR1 is SGHRS, CDR2 YFSETQ. CDR3 region: CASSLGQGNEKLFF. The DNA for the CDR3 is TGCGCCAGCAGCTTGGGACAGGGGAATGAAAAACTGTTTTTT.

The table lists this clone with a few counts. The chain links TRBV9 to TRBJ2-7; weak D call: TRBD2 (5 bases). The germline V gene encodes CDR1 SGDLS and CDR2 YYNGEE. V dropped 4 bases and J dropped 7 bases, with 18 bases sitting between them. This CDR3 region has 14 residues. CDR3 DNA: TGTGCCAGCAGCCTATATCAGGAGACGGGAGAGCAGTACTTC. Translation: CASSLYQETGEQYF.

A single count supports this clone. The rearrangement uses TRBV7-9 and TRBJ2-7, with TRBD2 identical over 8 bases. Looked up from germline, CDR1 is SEHNR and CDR2 is FQNEAQ (reference sequence). V lost 2 bases, J lost 3 bases, and 6 bases stayed unmatched. The CDR3 covers 15 residues. The CDR3 bases are TGTGCCAGCAGCTTACGCGGGGGGTCTCGCTACGAGCAGTACTTC. It is translated as CASSLRGGSRYEQYF.

The gene calls are TRBV6-6 and TRBJ1-3, with D hard to call. V lost 5 bases and J 4 bases, leaving 9 bases between the germline ends. Germline V gene data show CDR1 as MNHNY and CDR2 as SVGAGI (reference sequence). This CDR3 has 13 amino acids. CDR3 DNA sequence: TGTGCCAGCAGTCCACTCTACGGAAACACCATATATTTT. Translating gives CASSPLYGNTIYF.

The rearrangement uses TRBV29-1 and TRBJ2-2; D may match TRBD1 or TRBD2 (5 bases each). In germline, CDR1 is SQVTM, CDR2 ANQGSEA. V lost 2 bases, J lost 2 bases, and 12 bases lay in between. The CDR3 sequence is 15 residues long. CDR3 sequence (DNA): TGCAGCGTTGAAATCAAGGGGAGAAACACCGGGGAGCTGTTTTTT. Protein sequence: CSVEIKGRNTGELFF.

This chain joins TRBV11-2 and TRBJ2-2; no reliable D call. Per germline, CDR1 SGHAT and CDR2 FQNNGV. V was cut by 1 base and J by 5 bases, with 8 bases left in between. CDR3 length equals 14 residues. As DNA, the CDR3 is TGTGCCAGCAGCTTAGCCGGCGGAACCGGGGAGCTGTTTTTT. Translation: CASSLAGGTGELFF.

V is TRBV6-1 and J is TRBJ1-2, with 7 bases lining up with TRBD1. V was clipped by 4 bases and J by 4 bases; unmatched bases: 3. The V gene's germline CDR1 is MNHNS and CDR2 SASEGT. The CDR3 runs to 13 residues. The CDR3 nucleotides read TGTGCCAGCAGTGGCGGGACAGCCTATGGCTACACCTTC. It codes for CASSGGTAYGYTF.

The chain joins TRBV6-5 to TRBJ1-1; D is unresolved. Germline lookup yields CDR1 MNHEY and CDR2 SVGAGI. Trimming removed 0 bases at V and 4 bases at J, with 15 bases between. The CDR3 is 16 residues long. The CDR3 loop reads CASSYSKTPGGTEAFF. DNA for the CDR3: TGTGCCAGCAGTTACTCGAAGACCCCAGGTGGCACTGAAGCTTTCTTT.

The chain links TRBV6-5 to TRBJ1-3; D gene ambiguous. The ends were cut back, 7 bases at V and 0 bases at J, with 7 bases in the middle. The CDR3 is 13 residues long. Germline CDR1 is MNHEY and CDR2 is SVGAGI. DNA of the CDR3: TGTGCCAGCATGAAGCCCTCTGGAAACACCATATATTTT. Protein: CASMKPSGNTIYF.